This T cell receptor (beta chain) was observed in a study of control samples from healthy donors and cancer patients. The CDR3 runs 14 residues. CDR1 and CDR2 (germline): SGHTA, FQGNSA. V was shortened by 3 bases and J by 8 bases, with 14 bases between the two germline ends. Sequenced by immunoSEQ multiplex PCR; TCRdb stores in-frame clones only, minus some. Counted here are about 410,000 clones, over 75% occurring once; the ten biggest clones make up around 6.8%. The rearrangement links TRBV7-2 to TRBJ1-3; D might be TRBD1 (6 bases). The sequence derives from a man in his forties with head and neck cancer. The material sequenced was PBMCs. The CDR3 is CASSFTPPGDTIYF. CDR3 DNA: TGTGCCAGCAGCTTTACCCCTCCAGGGGACACCATATATTTT. Drawing the rest from reference TRBV7-2 and TRBJ1-3, the complete variable domain is GAGVSQSPSNKVTEKGKDVELRCDPISGHTALYWYRQSLGQGLEFLIYFQGNSAPDKSGLPSDRFSAERTGGSVSTLTIQRTQQEDSAVYLCASSFTPPGDTIYFGEGSWLTVV.